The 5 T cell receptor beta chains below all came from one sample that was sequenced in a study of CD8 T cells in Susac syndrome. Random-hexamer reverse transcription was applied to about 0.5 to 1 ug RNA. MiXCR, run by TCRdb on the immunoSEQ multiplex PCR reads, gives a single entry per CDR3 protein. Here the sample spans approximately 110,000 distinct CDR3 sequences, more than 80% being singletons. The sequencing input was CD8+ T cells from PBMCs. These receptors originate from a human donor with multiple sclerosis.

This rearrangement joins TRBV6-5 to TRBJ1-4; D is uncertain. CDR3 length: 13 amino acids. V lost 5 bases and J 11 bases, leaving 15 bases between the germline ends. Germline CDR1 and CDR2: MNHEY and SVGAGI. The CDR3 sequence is CASSPDTLGKLFF. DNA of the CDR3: TGTGCCAGCAGTCCCGACACCTTGGGGAAACTGTTTTTT.

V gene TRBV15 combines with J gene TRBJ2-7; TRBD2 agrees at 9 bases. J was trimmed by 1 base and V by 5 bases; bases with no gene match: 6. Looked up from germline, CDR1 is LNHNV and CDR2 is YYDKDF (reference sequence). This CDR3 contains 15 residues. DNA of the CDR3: TGTGCCACCAGCCTCGAGCGGGGGGCGTCCTACGAGCAGTACTTC. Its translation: CATSLERGASYEQYF. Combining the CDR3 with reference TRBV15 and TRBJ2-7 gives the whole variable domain DAMVIQNPRYQVTQFGKPVTLSCSQTLNHNVMYWYQQKSSQAPKLLFHYYDKDFNNEADTPDNFQSRRPNTSFCFLDIRSPGLGDTAMYLCATSLERGASYEQYFGPGTRLTVT.

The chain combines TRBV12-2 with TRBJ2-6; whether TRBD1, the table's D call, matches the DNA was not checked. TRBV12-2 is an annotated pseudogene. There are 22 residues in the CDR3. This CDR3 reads CASRLRLGPPRPLDSGANVLTF. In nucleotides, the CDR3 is TGTGCAAGTCGCTTAAGACTTGGGCCACCCCGTCCATTAGACTCTGGGGCCAACGTCCTGACTTTC.

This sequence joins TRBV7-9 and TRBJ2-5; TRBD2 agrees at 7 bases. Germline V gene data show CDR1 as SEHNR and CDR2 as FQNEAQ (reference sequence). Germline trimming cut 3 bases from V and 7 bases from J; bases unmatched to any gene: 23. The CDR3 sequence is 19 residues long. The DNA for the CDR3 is TGTGCCAGCAGCTTGGAAGGACTAGACCACCAAGGGCGACGGGGGACCCAGTACTTC. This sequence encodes CASSLEGLDHQGRRGTQYF.

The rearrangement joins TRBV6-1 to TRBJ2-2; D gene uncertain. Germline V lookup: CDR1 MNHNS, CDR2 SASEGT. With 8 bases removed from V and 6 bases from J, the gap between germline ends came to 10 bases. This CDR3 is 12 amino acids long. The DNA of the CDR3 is TGTGCCAGCCTCCTAGGGTCCGGGGAGCTGTTTTTT. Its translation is CASLLGSGELFF.